Here is one T cell receptor beta chain with its context. A much larger clonotype is one base distant, so this may be a read error. This is likely a read error, given that the CDR3 carries no conserved phenylalanine or tryptophan at its end. V trimming: 6 bases; J trimming: 2 bases; junction bases outside the gene matches: 6. The CDR3 is 14 residues long. Investigators amplified TCR beta CDR3 regions from RNA transcripts. First-round RT-PCR employed HTBI primers, with a second-round multiplex PCR after it. From the multiplex PCR reads, TCRdb called clonotypes with MiXCR, one entry per CDR3 protein. The sample has 580,000 or so distinct CDR3 sequences; about 40% are singletons. This sample stems from a study of Graves' ophthalmopathy and Graves' hyperthyroidism.

The chain uses TRBV12-3 or TRBV12-4 and TRBJ1-2; TRBD1 matches at 7 bases. Specimen: peripheral blood or thyroid tissue (not recorded which). The sequence came from an adult man with Graves' hyperthyroidism. CDR3 residues: CASRETGANYGYTL. The DNA for the CDR3 is TGTGCCAGCAGGGAAACAGGGGCCAACTATGGCTACACCCTC.